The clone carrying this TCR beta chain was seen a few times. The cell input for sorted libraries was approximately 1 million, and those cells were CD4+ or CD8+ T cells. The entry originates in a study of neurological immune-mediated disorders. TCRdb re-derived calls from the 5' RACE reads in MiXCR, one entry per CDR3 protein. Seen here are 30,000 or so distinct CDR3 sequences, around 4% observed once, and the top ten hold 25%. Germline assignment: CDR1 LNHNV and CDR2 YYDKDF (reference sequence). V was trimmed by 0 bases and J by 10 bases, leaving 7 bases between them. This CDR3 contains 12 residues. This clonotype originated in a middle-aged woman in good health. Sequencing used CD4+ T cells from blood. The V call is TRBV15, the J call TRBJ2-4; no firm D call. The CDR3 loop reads CATSRDSFIQYF. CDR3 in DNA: TGTGCCACCAGCAGAGACAGCTTTATTCAGTACTTC.